The 21 T cell receptor beta chains below were found in one sample sequenced in a study of blood T cell repertoires in COVID-19. This table comes from immunoSEQ multiplex PCR, and its TCRdb copy is limited to in-frame clones, with some not included. The data show under 200,000 clones, approximately 90% seen once. Sequencing was performed on peripheral blood. These receptors all come from a man aged 45-65 years with acute or convalescent COVID-19.

This clone was seen just once. The rearrangement joins TRBV20-1 to TRBJ1-6, with 8 bases lining up with TRBD1. CDR3 length: 11 amino acids. V shed 6 bases and J 13 bases; nucleotides not matched to a gene: 5. CDR1 and CDR2 (germline): DFQATT, SNEGSKA (reference sequence). Written as DNA, the CDR3 is TGCAGTGCCACAAGACAGGGGCCCCTCCACTTT. It codes for CSATRQGPLHF.

The V gene is TRBV27, the J gene TRBJ1-6, with 9 nucleotides matching TRBD1. The CDR3 is 14 residues long. J gave up 9 bases and V 6 bases, and 6 bases lay outside the gene matches. The germline gives CDR1 MNHEY, CDR2 SMNVEV (reference sequence). The CDR3 bases are TGTGCCAGCAGGTTCGGGACAGGGAGTTCACCCCTCCACTTT. Its protein is CASRFGTGSSPLHF.

The chain employs TRBV4-1 and TRBJ2-7; TRBD1 is a possible D gene (8 bases). Trimming left V 3 bases short and J 4 bases short, with 25 bases between. The CDR3 runs to 18 residues. The germline CDR1 and CDR2 sequences are MGHRA and YSYEKL. The CDR3 nucleotides are TGCGCCAGCAGCCACGTGCCCGGGGAGGGGACAGGAAAGTACGAGCAGTACTTC. The encoded protein is CASSHVPGEGTGKYEQYF.

This chain connects TRBV27 to TRBJ1-2; 7 bases map to TRBD1. Germline CDR1 MNHEY, CDR2 SMNVEV (reference sequence). The length of the CDR3 is 16 residues. V lost 8 bases to trimming and J lost 4 bases; unmatched junction nucleotides: 16. CDR3 nucleotide sequence: TGTGCCAGCCGCACATACGGACAGGCTAACGTCTATGGCTACACCTTC. This codes for CASRTYGQANVYGYTF.

CDR3: CASSLGRGGNQPQHF. DNA of the CDR3: TGTGCCAGCAGCTTGGGCAGGGGCGGCAATCAGCCCCAGCATTTT. The chain is built from TRBV7-2 and TRBJ1-5, with D maybe TRBD1 (6 bases). The V and J ends lost 3 bases and 2 bases respectively, with 11 bases between them. Germline V CDR1 and CDR2: SGHTA, FQGNSA. There are 15 residues in the CDR3.

This clone showed up just once. This sequence joins TRBV6-5 and TRBJ1-6; D call uncertain. CDR1 is MNHEY and CDR2 is SVGAGI in the germline V gene. The V gene lost 7 bases and the J gene lost 6 bases, with 7 bases spanning the gap. The CDR3 loop spans 12 amino acids. The CDR3 spells CASTQANSPLHF. In DNA, the CDR3 is TGTGCCAGCACCCAGGCTAATTCACCCCTCCACTTT.

The chain has TRBV6-5 and TRBJ2-1; 7 bases are a match to TRBD1. CDR1 and CDR2 from the germline V gene are MNHEY and SVGAGI. The CDR3 spans 16 residues. The V gene end was trimmed by 2 bases and the J gene end by 6 bases; junction bases not matched to a gene: 10. CDR3 bases: TGTGCCAGCAGTTACCTCGGAAGGGGACAGAGCAATGAGCAGTTCTTC. This sequence encodes CASSYLGRGQSNEQFF.

The chain has TRBV24-1 and TRBJ2-5, with 7 bases aligning to TRBD1. The ends lost 7 bases at V and 3 bases at J; junction bases unmatched: 10. Germline V lookup: CDR1 KGHDR, CDR2 SFDVKD. The CDR3 totals 15 residues. The DNA of the CDR3 is TGTGCCACCAGCTCGACGACAGGGAAAGAAGAGACCCAGTACTTC. This translates into CATSSTTGKEETQYF.

This rearrangement joins TRBV21-1 to TRBJ2-7; TRBD1, the D gene given by the table, was not confirmed from the DNA. TRBV21-1 is a pseudogene. This CDR3 contains 15 residues. The CDR3 protein is CASSKVAGTGPEQYF. The CDR3 bases are TGTGCCAGCAGCAAAGTCGCCGGGACAGGTCCCGAGCAGTACTTC.

This rearrangement joins TRBV5-4 to TRBJ2-7; 10 bases are a match to TRBD2. Germline V gives CDR1 SGHNT, CDR2 YYREEE (reference sequence). The CDR3 contains 15 residues. V was clipped by 2 bases and J by 5 bases; unmatched bases: 7. Written as DNA, the CDR3 is TGTGCCAGCAGCTTACTAGCGGGAAGTGCACACGAGCAGTACTTC. Translated: CASSLLAGSAHEQYF.

The chain links TRBV11-1 to TRBJ2-2; D is unclear. The CDR3 spans 16 residues. Germline V gives CDR1 SGHAT, CDR2 FQDESV (reference sequence). Trimming cost V 5 bases and J 1 base, with 14 bases left between them. The CDR3 region has the DNA TGTGCCAGCAGCCCCTCCGAGTCCTTGAACACCGGGGAGCTGTTTTTT. Translating it yields CASSPSESLNTGELFF.

In its sample, this clone was seen a few times. The chain's CDR3 is CASSRDRVNQPQHF. The CDR3 nucleotides read TGTGCCAGCAGTCGTGACAGGGTGAATCAGCCCCAGCATTTT. V gene TRBV27 combines with J gene TRBJ1-5, with TRBD1 matching 7 bases. V lost 5 bases and J lost 4; bases outside the gene matches: 5. CDR1 and CDR2 from the germline V gene are MNHEY and SMNVEV (reference sequence). The CDR3 runs 14 residues.

This chain connects TRBV28 to TRBJ2-7, with TRBD2 matching 8 bases. After removal of 5 bases from V and 2 bases from J, the junction contained 5 bases not matched to a gene. The CDR3 totals 14 residues. Germline V CDR1 and CDR2: MDHEN, SYDVKM. The CDR3 DNA is TGTGCCAGCAGTCCGGGGGGGGTGCCCTACGAGCAGTACGTC. Its protein is CASSPGGVPYEQYV.

The chain is built from TRBV28 and TRBJ2-1; 8 bases match TRBD2. After removal of 7 bases from V and 1 base from J, the junction contained 6 bases not matched to a gene. Looked up from germline, CDR1 is MDHEN and CDR2 is SYDVKM. This CDR3 has 15 amino acids. CDR3 in amino acids: CASNSGGVSYNEQFF. CDR3 nucleotide sequence: TGTGCCAGCAATTCGGGGGGGGTGTCCTACAATGAGCAGTTCTTC.

V usage is TRBV6-4 and J usage is TRBJ2-3; a weak D match, TRBD1 (5 bases). The CDR3 extends over 16 amino acids. Per the germline V gene, CDR1 is MRHNA and CDR2 is SNTAGT. Trimming left V 3 bases short and J 5 bases short, with 18 bases between. CDR3: CASSERQGGRGDTQYF. The CDR3, as DNA: TGTGCCAGCAGTGAGCGGCAGGGTGGTCGCGGAGATACGCAGTATTTT.

The V and J genes are TRBV9 and TRBJ1-4, with 9 bases matching TRBD1. Germline values: CDR1 SGDLS, CDR2 YYNGEE. J lost 5 bases, V lost 4 bases, and 18 bases had no gene match. The CDR3 has 19 amino acids. The CDR3 protein is CASSSRDREVWGKNEKLFF. The CDR3 nucleotides read TGTGCCAGCAGCTCCCGGGACAGGGAGGTTTGGGGGAAAAATGAAAAACTGTTTTTT.

This clone was recorded only once. This rearrangement joins TRBV4-3 to TRBJ1-1, with D maybe TRBD1 (5 bases). Germline CDR1 LGHNA, CDR2 YSLEER. V was trimmed by 0 bases and J by 2 bases, leaving 19 bases between them. This CDR3 region has 18 residues. The CDR3 protein is CASSQDVLDKKGNTEAFF. The CDR3 DNA is TGCGCCAGCAGCCAAGATGTTTTGGACAAAAAGGGTAACACTGAAGCTTTCTTT.

The rearrangement uses TRBV29-1 and TRBJ1-1; a weak D match, TRBD1 (5 bases). The CDR3 is 12 residues long. V lost 4 bases, J lost 5 bases, and 11 bases lay in between. Germline loops: CDR1 SQVTM, CDR2 ANQGSEA. The DNA of the CDR3 is TGCAGCGTTGGGGGGGGAGGGACTGAAGCTTTCTTT. The encoded protein is CSVGGGGTEAFF.

This clone came up once. The CDR3 bases are TGCAGCGTTAGCCCTGTCCTCTACAATGAGCAGTTCTTC. This translates into CSVSPVLYNEQFF. The chain couples TRBV29-1 to TRBJ2-1; D unresolved. Trimming pared 5 bases from V and 3 bases from J, leaving 11 bases between. Germline lookup yields CDR1 SQVTM and CDR2 ANQGSEA. CDR3 size: 13 residues.

J is TRBJ2-3 and V is TRBV7-3, with 7 bases aligning to TRBD1. Germline lookup yields CDR1 SGHTA and CDR2 FQGTGA. This CDR3 spans 14 amino acids. Trimming at V came to 5 bases and at J to 3 bases, leaving 5 bases not matched to a gene. The CDR3 is CASSPGTETDTQYF. CDR3 DNA sequence: TGTGCCAGCAGCCCCGGGACAGAAACAGATACGCAGTATTTT.

The V gene is TRBV28, the J gene TRBJ2-7; tentative D call: TRBD2 (6 bases). Germline V lookup: CDR1 MDHEN, CDR2 SYDVKM. Trimming removed 2 bases from V and 5 bases from J, with 16 bases in between. The CDR3 spans 15 residues. The CDR3 here is CASSLKLAREDEQYV. CDR3 DNA: TGTGCCAGCAGTTTAAAGCTAGCGAGGGAGGACGAGCAGTACGTC.